This record covers a single T cell receptor beta chain. In the study's own analysis: Scientists estimated how many nucleated cells there were by amplifying reference gene primers. Only in-frame clones appear in the TCRdb table, and some are missing; sequencing was by immunoSEQ multiplex PCR. That table gives V, J and clone size, and the DNA gave D and trimming. In the table there are some 100,000 clones, about 90% of which are singletons. Germline V gives CDR1 LGHNA, CDR2 YSLEER. CDR3 length equals 17 residues. V lost 0 bases to trimming and J lost 8 bases; unmatched junction nucleotides: 8. This specimen belongs to a study of blood T cell repertoires in COVID-19. Study details: Specimens from acute and convalescent COVID-19 originated in the United States, Italy and Spain.

The sequencing sample was made of peripheral blood. This clonotype was obtained from a man in his fifties or sixties with acute or convalescent COVID-19. This chain links TRBV4-3 with TRBJ1-4; the match to TRBD1 covers 11 bases. CDR3 region: CASSQDMVGQGAEKLFF. The CDR3 DNA reads as TGCGCCAGCAGCCAAGATATGGTAGGACAGGGGGCGGAAAAACTGTTTTTT.